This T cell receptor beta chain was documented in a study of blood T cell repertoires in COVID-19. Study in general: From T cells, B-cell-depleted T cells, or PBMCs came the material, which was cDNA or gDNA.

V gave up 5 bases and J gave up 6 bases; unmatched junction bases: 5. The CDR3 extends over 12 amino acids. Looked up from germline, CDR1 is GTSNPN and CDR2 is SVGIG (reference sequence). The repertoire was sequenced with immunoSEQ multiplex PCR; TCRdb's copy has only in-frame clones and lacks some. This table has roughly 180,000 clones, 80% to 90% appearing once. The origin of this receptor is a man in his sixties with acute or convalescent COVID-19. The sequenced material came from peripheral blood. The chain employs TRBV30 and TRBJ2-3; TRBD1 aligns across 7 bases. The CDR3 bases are TGTGCCTGGGCGACAGGGTCCGATACGCAGTATTTT. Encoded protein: CAWATGSDTQYF.